This TCR beta chain was sequenced for a study of CD8 T cells in cerebrospinal fluid in Alzheimer's disease (TCRdb year 2020). Broadly, across the study: The study used two single-cell methods, plate-based nested PCR sequencing and droplet-based sequencing, to evaluate clonal expansion of CSF T cells. The study examined whether cerebrospinal fluid from healthy elderly individuals and from patients with neurodegenerative disease contained clonally expanded T cells. A total of about 25 samples were covered by the CSF gene-expression analysis, which included Parkinson's disease patients. In the droplet-based CSF analysis comparing patients with controls, there were ten or so healthy controls (around 11,000 cells) and ten or so patients with MCI or Alzheimer's disease (roughly 9,400 cells).

Because antigen-specific T cells had previously been reported in Parkinson's disease blood, the researchers used Parkinson's disease patients as a neurodegenerative disease comparison group. Every participant was in good physical condition and had no acute infectious disease. Biomarkers including neurofilament, amyloid-beta and tau were used to confirm neurodegeneration in the patients. Live CSF cells for droplet-based sequencing were sorted with a live/dead marker. CSF was obtained by lumbar puncture, and immune cells were pelleted by centrifugation at 300g. CSF samples were inspected for red blood cells, and any blood-contaminated sample was excluded. CSF cells were cryopreserved in freezing medium, frozen overnight at -80 degrees C, and subsequently stored in liquid nitrogen. Before analysis, CSF samples were stored for less than seven months. The receptor library was made with 10x single-cell sequencing. CSF cells were profiled with 10X Genomics single-cell V(D)J and 5' gene-expression libraries. CSF single-cell TCR libraries were sequenced on an Illumina NextSeq550. The source study handled its data this way. V(D)J reads were aligned to the vdj-GRCh38 alts ensemble 2.0.0 reference and were analysed with the Cell Ranger vdj pipeline. Cell barcodes sharing the same set of productive CDR3 nucleotide sequences were defined as clonotypes. To link clonality with transcriptional profiles, clonotype information was added to the Seurat v3.0 gene-expression metadata. CSF cells with more than 1,800 genes, more than 7,500 UMIs or more than 10% mitochondrial reads were excluded. To find TCRs with known antigen specificity, CDR3-beta sequences were matched against VDJdb. Network analysis of clone sharing used the R package qgraph and included only TCRs with complete alpha and beta chains. The reads were reprocessed in TCRdb, with one entry per CDR3 protein sequence and no accompanying DNA. TCRdb, rather than the study authors, made the V and J calls. The record for this sample contains about 780 distinct CDR3 sequences. The ten largest account for about 13% of the sample.

The paper as a whole reports these results and caveats: The EBV-specific clones were neither the most highly expanded clones nor enriched among patients. Compared with controls, patients with MCI or Alzheimer's disease had a higher percentage of their CSF TCRs made up by the single largest clone. When the data were pooled, 4 of 6 Alzheimer's patients but only 1 of 10 healthy subjects had a highly expanded clone, defined as one making up at least 3% of TCRs. The overall clonality comparison included only samples with detectable clones (roughly eleven healthy, 5 MCI, 5 AD, 6 PD). The authors cautioned that detecting EBV-specific TCRs in CSF does not establish a causal link between EBV and Alzheimer's disease.

In the germline V gene (reference sequence), CDR1 corresponds to DFQATT and CDR2 to SNEGSKA. CDR3 length: 17 amino acids, cysteine to phenylalanine. No DNA is listed. Frequency indicates this clonotype is medium-sized (0.01 to 0.1%); no count is kept. Its antigen is not yet known. The specimen sequenced was cerebrospinal fluid. The chain links TRBV20-1 with TRBJ1-4; TCRdb proposes TRBD1, but this gene call is untestable without DNA. This receptor was identified in a human donor with Parkinson's disease. The CDR3 loop reads CSARDPDSDTTNEKLFF.